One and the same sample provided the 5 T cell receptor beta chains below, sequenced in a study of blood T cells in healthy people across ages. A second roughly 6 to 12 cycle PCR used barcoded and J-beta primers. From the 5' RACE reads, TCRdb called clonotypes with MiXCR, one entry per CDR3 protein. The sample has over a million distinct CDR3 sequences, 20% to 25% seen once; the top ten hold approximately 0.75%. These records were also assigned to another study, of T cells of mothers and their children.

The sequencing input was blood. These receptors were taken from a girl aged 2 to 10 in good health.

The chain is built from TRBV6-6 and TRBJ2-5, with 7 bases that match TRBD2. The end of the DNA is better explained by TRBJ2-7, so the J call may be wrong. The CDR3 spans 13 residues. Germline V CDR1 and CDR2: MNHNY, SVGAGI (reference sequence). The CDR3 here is CASISAGAYEQYF. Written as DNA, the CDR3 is TGTGCCAGCATATCGGCGGGAGCCTACGAGCAGTACTTC.

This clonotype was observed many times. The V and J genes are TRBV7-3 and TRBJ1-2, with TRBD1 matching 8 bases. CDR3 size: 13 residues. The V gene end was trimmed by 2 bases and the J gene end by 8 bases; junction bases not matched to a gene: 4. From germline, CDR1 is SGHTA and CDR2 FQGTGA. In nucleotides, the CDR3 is TGTGCCAGCAGCTTAGACAGGGGTGGCGGCTACACCTTC. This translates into CASSLDRGGGYTF. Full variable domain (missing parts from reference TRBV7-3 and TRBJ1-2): GAGVSQTPSNKVTEKGKYVELRCDPISGHTALYWYRQSLGQGPEFLIYFQGTGAADDSGLPNDRFFAVRPEGSVSTLKIQRTERGDSAVYLCASSLDRGGGYTFGSGTRLTVV.

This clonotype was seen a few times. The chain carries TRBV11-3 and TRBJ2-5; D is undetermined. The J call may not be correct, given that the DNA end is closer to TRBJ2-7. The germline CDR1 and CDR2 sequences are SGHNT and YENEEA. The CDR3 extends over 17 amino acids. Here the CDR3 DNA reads TGTGCCAGCAGCCCCATGGTAGGGTCCACGAGCTCCTACGAGCAGTACTTC. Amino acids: CASSPMVGSTSSYEQYF.

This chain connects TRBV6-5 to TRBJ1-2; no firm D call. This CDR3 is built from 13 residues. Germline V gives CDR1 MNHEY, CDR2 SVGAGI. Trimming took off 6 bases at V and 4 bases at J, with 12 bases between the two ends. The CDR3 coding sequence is TGTGCCAGCAGACCCGACGGCCTCTATGGCTACACCTTC. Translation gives CASRPDGLYGYTF.

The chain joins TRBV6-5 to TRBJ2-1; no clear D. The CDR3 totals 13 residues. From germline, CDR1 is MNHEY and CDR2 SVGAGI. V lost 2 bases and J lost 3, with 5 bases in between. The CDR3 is CASSYDDYNEQFF. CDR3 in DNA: TGTGCCAGCAGTTACGATGACTACAATGAGCAGTTCTTC.